The 20 T cell receptor beta chains listed next were all sequenced from one sample in a study of response to subunit inactivated influenza vaccine. TCRdb reprocessed the RT-PCR reads with MiXCR, giving one entry per CDR3 protein. The profile shows some 480,000 distinct CDR3 sequences, roughly 11% of them singletons. The sample here was PBMCs from blood, taken roughly 48 days after vaccination. All receptors derive from a man aged 45-65 years who received an inactivated influenza vaccine.

In its sample, this clonotype was seen a few times. V and J are TRBV6-1 and TRBJ2-7; a weak D match, TRBD1 (6 bases). There are 13 residues in the CDR3. The germline gives CDR1 MNHNS, CDR2 SASEGT. V lost 4 bases and J 3 bases, leaving 10 bases between the germline ends. The CDR3 loop reads CASSGDMGYEQYF. CDR3 nucleotide sequence: TGTGCCAGCAGTGGGGACATGGGCTACGAGCAGTACTTC.

This rearrangement joins TRBV5-1 to TRBJ2-5, with TRBD1 matching over 7 bases. This CDR3 is 16 amino acids long. The trim removed 7 bases at V and 5 bases at J, leaving 17 bases unmatched. Germline V gene data show CDR1 as SGHRS and CDR2 as YFSETQ. The CDR3 DNA reads TGCGCCAGCGTAATCCCCTTTAAGGGACAGCGGGAGACCCAGTACTTC. It translates to CASVIPFKGQRETQYF.

This chain links TRBV9 with TRBJ2-5; tentatively, D is TRBD1 or TRBD2 (6 bases each). V lost 6 bases to trimming and J lost 5 bases, with 14 bases between them. Germline V gene lookup returns CDR1 SGDLS and CDR2 YYNGEE. The CDR3 covers 13 residues. This CDR3 reads CASTGGRTETQYF. In DNA, the CDR3 is TGTGCCAGCACCGGGGGCAGAACGGAGACCCAGTACTTC.

This clonotype was picked up a small number of times. This chain uses TRBV10-3 with TRBJ2-1; maybe TRBD2 (6 bases). The CDR3 is 14 amino acids. CDR1 is ENHRY and CDR2 is SYGVKD in the germline V gene. V was cut by 2 bases and J by 2 bases, with 7 bases left in between. The CDR3 spells CAISEPSAYNEQFF. Written as DNA, the CDR3 is TGTGCCATCAGTGAGCCTAGCGCCTACAATGAGCAGTTCTTC.

The chain employs TRBV5-5 and TRBJ2-1; 8 nucleotides agree with TRBD2. Germline CDR1 and CDR2: SGHKS and YYEKEE (reference sequence). Trimming cost V 2 bases and J 0 bases; bases outside gene matches: 1. This CDR3 has 15 residues. In nucleotides, the CDR3 is TGTGCCAGCAGCTTCGGGGGGGCCTCCTACAATGAGCAGTTCTTC. Amino acids: CASSFGGASYNEQFF.

In its sample, this clonotype was seen a few times. V usage is TRBV18 and J usage is TRBJ2-3; D might be TRBD1 (5 bases). With 3 bases removed from V and 3 bases from J, the gap between germline ends came to 16 bases. This CDR3 has 16 amino acids. Per the germline V gene, CDR1 is KGHSH and CDR2 is LQKENI. The CDR3 coding sequence is TGTGCCAGCTCACCCCCCGCCCAGGGTCCAACAGATACGCAGTATTTT. It translates to CASSPPAQGPTDTQYF.

The V and J genes are TRBV7-2 and TRBJ2-2, with 12 nucleotides matching TRBD2. Losses at the gene ends were 4 bases for V and 4 bases for J; bases not matched to a gene: 7. Germline V CDR1 and CDR2: SGHTA, FQGNSA. CDR3 size: 17 residues. CDR3 protein: CASSSQLAGGLTGELFF. The CDR3, as DNA: TGTGCCAGCAGCTCCCAACTAGCGGGGGGCCTCACCGGGGAGCTGTTTTTT. Supplemented by reference TRBV7-2 and TRBJ2-2, the full variable domain reads GAGVSQSPSNKVTEKGKDVELRCDPISGHTALYWYRQSLGQGLEFLIYFQGNSAPDKSGLPSDRFSAERTGGSVSTLTIQRTQQEDSAVYLCASSSQLAGGLTGELFFGEGSRLTVL.

The chain couples TRBV7-8 to TRBJ2-5; 8 bases match TRBD2. CDR3 size: 17 residues. The germline gives CDR1 SGHVS, CDR2 FQNEAQ. V trimming: 1 base; J trimming: 5 bases; junction bases outside the gene matches: 12. In DNA form, the CDR3 reads TGTGCCAGCAGCTTAGTTGTGCGGGAGGTTCTGCGGGAGACCCAGTACTTC. Amino acids: CASSLVVREVLRETQYF.

This clonotype was seen a handful of times. V usage is TRBV6-1 and J usage is TRBJ2-2; D unclear. Germline CDR1 is MNHNS and CDR2 is SASEGT. V was cut by 4 bases and J by 6 bases, with 21 bases left in between. The CDR3 length is 17 residues. The CDR3 DNA reads as TGTGCCAGCAGTGGGCATAGGGCTCCGATTATGTCCGGGGAGCTGTTTTTT. Protein sequence: CASSGHRAPIMSGELFF.

This clonotype was observed a few times. This rearrangement joins TRBV5-1 to TRBJ1-1; weak D call: TRBD1 (5 bases). This CDR3 has 13 residues. The V and J ends lost 0 bases and 4 bases respectively, with 7 bases between them. From germline, CDR1 is SGHRS and CDR2 YFSETQ. Here the CDR3 reads CASSLAGFTEAFF. The CDR3 region has the DNA TGCGCCAGCAGCTTGGCAGGGTTCACTGAAGCTTTCTTT.

This clonotype was found a few times. The chain employs TRBV28 and TRBJ1-2, with 7 bases that match TRBD1. The CDR3 extends over 13 amino acids. The trim removed 6 bases at V and 7 bases at J, leaving 8 bases unmatched. Germline values: CDR1 MDHEN, CDR2 SYDVKM. CDR3 loop: CASRRQGYGGYTF. For the CDR3, the DNA is TGTGCCAGCAGGAGACAGGGTTATGGTGGCTACACCTTC.

This clonotype was detected only a few times. The chain employs TRBV12-3 or TRBV12-4 and TRBJ1-4; maybe TRBD1 (6 bases). The CDR3 has 14 residues. The V end lost 7 bases, the J end lost 8 bases, and 17 bases lay between the germline ends. DNA of the CDR3: TGTGCCAGCACTAGAGACAGGCTTGGAGAAAAACTGTTTTTT. Its protein product is CASTRDRLGEKLFF.

This clonotype has just one count. With a much larger clone just one base away, this may be a read error. This chain connects TRBV6-1 to TRBJ2-2; 7 bases match TRBD1. The CDR3 spans 15 residues. From germline, CDR1 is MNHNS and CDR2 SASEGT. CDR3 in DNA: TGTGCCAGCAGCTCCGGGACAGCGAACACCTGGGAGCTGTTTTTT. Amino acids: CASSSGTANTWELFF.

V gene TRBV15 combines with J gene TRBJ2-7, with a weak D call TRBD1 (6 bases). The germline gives CDR1 LNHNV, CDR2 YYDKDF (reference sequence). This CDR3 spans 14 amino acids. Trimming pared 0 bases from V and 4 bases from J, leaving 10 bases between. The CDR3 sequence: CATSREQGSYEQYF. The CDR3 DNA is TGTGCCACCAGCAGAGAACAGGGAAGTTACGAGCAGTACTTC.

This clonotype has just a few counts. The rearrangement joins TRBV4-2 to TRBJ1-5; 7 bases fit TRBD1. The CDR3 is made up of 17 amino acids. J lost 0 bases, V lost 0 bases, and 5 bases had no gene match. Germline lookup yields CDR1 LGHNA and CDR2 YNFKEQ. The CDR3 DNA reads TGTGCCAGCAGCCAAGATGTCGGGACAGATAGCAATCAGCCCCAGCATTTT. Amino acid sequence: CASSQDVGTDSNQPQHF.

This clonotype showed up many times. The chain links TRBV29-1 to TRBJ2-7; D gene ambiguous. This CDR3 has 11 residues. Germline lookup yields CDR1 SQVTM and CDR2 ANQGSEA. Trimming removed 3 bases from V and 9 bases from J, with 12 bases in between. CDR3 nucleotide sequence: TGCAGCGTTGACGCCCCTATCGGGCAGTACTTC. Amino acid sequence: CSVDAPIGQYF.

This clonotype has more than one count but fewer than ten. The CDR3 protein is CASVQWAEQFF. CDR3 DNA sequence: TGTGCCAGCGTTCAGTGGGCCGAGCAGTTCTTC. The chain has TRBV28 and TRBJ2-1; D is unresolved. Germline V gene data show CDR1 as MDHEN and CDR2 as SYDVKM. The germline V and J ends were trimmed by 8 bases and 10 bases, with 12 bases remaining between them. This CDR3 contains 11 residues. The full variable domain, in which reference TRBV28 and TRBJ2-1 provide the parts outside the CDR3, is DVKVTQSSRYLVKRTGEKVFLECVQDMDHENMFWYRQDPGLGLRLIYFSYDVKMKEKGDIPEGYSVSREKKERFSLILESASTNQTSMYLCASVQWAEQFFGPGTRLTVL.

The genes are TRBV6-1 and TRBJ1-2; D may be TRBD1 (5 bases). This CDR3 is built from 14 residues. The V end lost 6 bases, the J end lost 2 bases, and 13 bases lay between the germline ends. The germline gives CDR1 MNHNS, CDR2 SASEGT. The CDR3 sequence is CASRSGTVNYGYTF. The DNA for the CDR3 is TGTGCCAGCAGATCCGGGACGGTAAACTATGGCTACACCTTC.

The gene calls are TRBV5-6 and TRBJ2-7; 8 nucleotides align to TRBD1. The CDR3 consists of 15 residues. V shed 6 bases, J shed 3 bases, and the junction held 11 bases outside the gene matches. Germline V gene lookup returns CDR1 SGHDT and CDR2 YYEEEE. The CDR3 nucleotides are TGTGCCAGCACCCAGACAGGGGCTTGGCACTACGAGCAGTACTTC. It yields the protein CASTQTGAWHYEQYF.

The rearrangement uses TRBV12-3 or TRBV12-4 and TRBJ2-3, with D tentatively TRBD2 (5 bases). The CDR3 has 13 residues. The V end was cut by 2 bases, the J end by 6 bases, with 9 bases between. The CDR3 region has the DNA TGTGCCAGCAGTTTAACTCAGCGGGATACGCAGTATTTT. Amino acid sequence: CASSLTQRDTQYF.